The 5 T cell receptor beta chains in this list originate from one sample, sequenced in a study of cytomegalovirus exposure and HLA in healthy donors. PCR amplification relied on 60 Vbeta primers (plus 13 Jbeta primers). Here immunoSEQ multiplex PCR was the method, and the copy in TCRdb shows in-frame clones only, minus some. The repertoire consists of about 160,000 clones, with about four fifths occurring once and the leading ten covering roughly 8%. The source material was PBMCs. These receptors all come from a male donor in good health and CMV-seropositive.

This chain uses TRBV5-1 with TRBJ2-1; the D gene is possibly TRBD1 (7 bases). The CDR3 is 17 residues long. Germline CDR1 and CDR2: SGHRS and YFSETQ. The V and J ends lost 4 bases and 4 bases respectively, with 21 bases between them. The CDR3 loop reads CASSPFGGQSLYNEQFF. CDR3 sequence (DNA): TGCGCCAGCAGCCCGTTCGGGGGACAGAGTTTATACAATGAGCAGTTCTTC. Complete variable domain (other parts from reference TRBV5-1 and TRBJ2-1): KAGVTQTPRYLIKTRGQQVTLSCSPISGHRSVSWYQQTPGQGLQFLFEYFSETQRNKGNFPGRFSGRQFSNSRSEMNVSTLELGDSALYLCASSPFGGQSLYNEQFFGPGTRLTVL.

The chain combines TRBV28 with TRBJ1-2, with a tentative D call TRBD1 (5 bases). The CDR3 runs to 12 residues. Trimming left V 9 bases short and J 2 bases short, with 10 bases between. CDR1 and CDR2 (germline): MDHEN, SYDVKM. The DNA of the CDR3 is TGTGCCAGTACAGGACCCAACTATGGCTACACCTTC. It translates to CASTGPNYGYTF.

The rearrangement links TRBV5-1 to TRBJ1-4; 7 bases fit TRBD1. The CDR3 runs 16 residues. The germline gives CDR1 SGHRS, CDR2 YFSETQ. J lost 4 bases, V lost 5 bases, and 11 bases had no gene match. CDR3 nucleotide sequence: TGCGCCAGCAGGACAGGGTTTCTGGTCGGTAATGAAAAACTGTTTTTT. It is translated as CASRTGFLVGNEKLFF.

This clone was counted a single time. The CDR3 DNA is TGTGCCAGCAGCCAACAGGGCGTGAACACCGGGGAGCTGTTTTTT. Translated: CASSQQGVNTGELFF. The chain is built from TRBV27 and TRBJ2-2; possibly TRBD1 for D (6 bases). This CDR3 has 15 amino acids. V lost 6 bases, J lost 1 base, and 12 bases lay in between. Germline CDR1 is MNHEY and CDR2 is SMNVEV (reference sequence).

The chain recombines TRBV4-1 with TRBJ2-7, with TRBD1 matching over 8 bases. Trimming took 2 bases from V and 1 from J; bases not matched to a gene: 10. CDR1 is MGHRA, CDR2 YSYEKL, per germline. This CDR3 is 17 amino acids long. The CDR3 coding sequence is TGCGCCAGCAGCCAACCCACAGGGGGAAGGGGGTCCTACGAGCAGTACTTC. This gives the protein CASSQPTGGRGSYEQYF.